The 30 T cell receptor beta chains reported below all come from one sample, sequenced in a study of blood T cell repertoires in COVID-19. Libraries were prepared by immunoSEQ multiplex PCR; TCRdb keeps only in-frame clonotypes and omits some of them. The sample has roughly 340,000 clones, roughly 86% seen once. The sample taken for sequencing was peripheral blood. These receptors came from a woman in her seventies with COVID-19, enrolled during active disease.

This clone occurred a few times. The V gene is TRBV18, the J gene TRBJ1-1; TRBD1 matches at 7 bases. This CDR3 has 14 residues. J lost 5 bases, V lost 7 bases, and 10 bases had no gene match. Germline-derived CDR1 and CDR2 are KGHSH and LQKENI. CDR3 amino acids: CASFPNRGGTEAFF. Written as DNA, the CDR3 is TGTGCCAGCTTCCCGAACAGGGGTGGGACTGAAGCTTTCTTT.

J is TRBJ1-1 and V is TRBV28; a possible D gene is TRBD1 (6 bases). The CDR3 is made up of 15 amino acids. The germline gives CDR1 MDHEN, CDR2 SYDVKM. Trimming removed 3 bases from V and 5 bases from J, with 16 bases in between. CDR3 residues: CASSFVGGAGTEAFF. The CDR3 region has the DNA TGTGCCAGCAGTTTCGTCGGGGGGGCAGGAACTGAAGCTTTCTTT.

This chain connects TRBV29-1 to TRBJ2-3; D is unresolved. CDR1 and CDR2 (germline): SQVTM, ANQGSEA. Trimming took off 4 bases at V and 0 bases at J, with 11 bases between the two ends. The CDR3 is made up of 14 amino acids. In DNA form, the CDR3 reads TGCAGCGTTGGTCTATCGAAGAGCACAGATACGCAGTATTTT. Its protein product is CSVGLSKSTDTQYF.

The chain links TRBV7-9 to TRBJ2-7; the match to TRBD2 covers 8 bases. The CDR3 covers 14 residues. V was pared by 1 base and J by 7 bases, with 6 bases of the junction left unmatched. Germline values: CDR1 SEHNR, CDR2 FQNEAQ (reference sequence). For the CDR3, the DNA is TGTGCCAGCAGCTTAGAGCGGGGGCGCGGGGAGCAGTACTTC. It yields the protein CASSLERGRGEQYF. Full variable domain (remainder filled in from reference TRBV7-9 and TRBJ2-7): DTGVSQNPRHKITKRGQNVTFRCDPISEHNRLYWYRQTLGQGPEFLTYFQNEAQLEKSRLLSDRFSAERPKGSFSTLEIQRTEQGDSAMYLCASSLERGRGEQYFGPGTRLTVT.

CDR3 in amino acids: CASSPDRGRLNTEAFF. CDR3 coding DNA: TGCGCCAGCAGCCCCGACAGGGGCAGGCTGAACACTGAAGCTTTCTTT. V and J are TRBV5-1 and TRBJ1-1, with 8 bases that match TRBD1. Germline CDR1 reads SGHRS; CDR2 reads YFSETQ. CDR3 size: 16 residues. V shed 4 bases and J 0 bases; nucleotides not matched to a gene: 8. Looking up the rest from reference TRBV5-1 and TRBJ1-1 gives the full variable domain: KAGVTQTPRYLIKTRGQQVTLSCSPISGHRSVSWYQQTPGQGLQFLFEYFSETQRNKGNFPGRFSGRQFSNSRSEMNVSTLELGDSALYLCASSPDRGRLNTEAFFGQGTRLTVV.

CDR3 protein: CASSGSAGVGYTF. The CDR3 DNA reads TGTGCCAGCAGTGGGTCGGCAGGGGTTGGCTACACCTTC. The V gene is TRBV6-4, the J gene TRBJ1-2; D perhaps matches TRBD1 (6 bases). Trimming took 4 bases from V and 7 from J, leaving 13 bases between them. Germline values: CDR1 MRHNA, CDR2 SNTAGT. There are 13 residues in the CDR3.

CDR3 bases: TGTGCCACGTATCCCCCGGGGGAGTTATTGGGTCAGCCCCAGCATTTT. Translation gives CATYPPGELLGQPQHF. The chain links TRBV27 to TRBJ1-5, with D perhaps matching TRBD1 (5 bases). Trimming stripped 10 bases from V and 6 bases from J, with 25 bases between. Germline assignment: CDR1 MNHEY and CDR2 SMNVEV (reference sequence). The CDR3 is 16 amino acids.

This chain joins TRBV13 and TRBJ1-1; no firm D call. Germline V gene lookup returns CDR1 PRHDT and CDR2 FYEKMQ (reference sequence). The ends were cut back, 3 bases at V and 0 bases at J, with 17 bases in the middle. CDR3 length: 17 amino acids. CDR3 sequence: CASSFFGSGQMNTEAFF. The CDR3 bases are TGTGCCAGCAGCTTCTTTGGGTCAGGCCAAATGAACACTGAAGCTTTCTTT.

J is TRBJ1-5 and V is TRBV25-1; D perhaps matches TRBD1 (5 bases). V was shortened by 1 base and J by 5 bases, with 6 bases between the two germline ends. CDR3 length: 13 amino acids. Germline loops: CDR1 MGHDK, CDR2 SYGVNS. Here the CDR3 DNA reads TGTGCCAGCAGTGAATGGGGGGATCAGCCCCAGCATTTT. Translated, it gives CASSEWGDQPQHF.

The rearrangement links TRBV24-1 to TRBJ1-5, with D possibly TRBD1 on 6 matching bases. Germline lookup yields CDR1 KGHDR and CDR2 SFDVKD. V was clipped by 6 bases and J by 11 bases, with 13 bases between them. The CDR3 length is 12 residues. The CDR3 is CATSRGGRAQHF. The CDR3 DNA reads as TGTGCCACCAGTCGGGGGGGCAGAGCCCAGCATTTT.

This chain joins TRBV5-1 and TRBJ1-4; 8 bases are a match to TRBD1. This CDR3 has 16 residues. J was trimmed by 0 bases and V by 2 bases; bases with no gene match: 3. Germline V gene data show CDR1 as SGHRS and CDR2 as YFSETQ. DNA of the CDR3: TGCGCCAGCAGCTTAGGGACAGGTGCAACTAATGAAAAACTGTTTTTT. Amino acids: CASSLGTGATNEKLFF.

For this clone: Distinct nucleotide sequences in the sample also encode this CDR3. This chain uses TRBV29-1 with TRBJ1-6; the match to TRBD1 covers 9 bases. The length of the CDR3 is 13 residues. V gave up 4 bases and J gave up 7 bases; unmatched junction bases: 2. CDR1 and CDR2 (germline): SQVTM, ANQGSEA. Here the CDR3 reads CSVGQGGNSPLHF. In DNA form, the CDR3 reads TGCAGCGTTGGACAGGGGGGAAATTCACCCCTCCACTTT. Full variable domain (outside the CDR3, taken from reference TRBV29-1 and TRBJ1-6): SAVISQKPSRDICQRGTSLTIQCQVDSQVTMMFWYRQQPGQSLTLIATANQGSEATYESGFVIDKFPISRPNLTFSTLTVSNMSPEDSSIYLCSVGQGGNSPLHFGNGTRLTVT.

The chain is built from TRBV5-1 and TRBJ2-2, with 10 bases aligning to TRBD2. Germline V CDR1 and CDR2: SGHRS, YFSETQ. J was trimmed by 6 bases and V by 0 bases; bases with no gene match: 2. The CDR3 has 15 amino acids. Written as DNA, the CDR3 is TGCGCCAGCAGCTTGGAAACTAGCGGGGCCGGGGAGCTGTTTTTT. Its translation: CASSLETSGAGELFF.

The chain combines TRBV30 with TRBJ1-2; no clear D gene. This CDR3 has 12 residues. V lost 0 bases and J 13 bases, leaving 15 bases between the germline ends. Germline V gives CDR1 GTSNPN, CDR2 SVGIG (reference sequence). For the CDR3, the DNA is TGTGCCTGGAGTGTACCGAACAGCCCAAGCACCTTC. Amino acid sequence: CAWSVPNSPSTF.

Notes on this clone: The junction differs from germline at one of its ends, possibly a read error. The genes are TRBV11-2 and TRBJ2-5, with D possibly TRBD2 on 5 matching bases. Germline CDR1 and CDR2: SGHAT and FQNNGV. CDR3 size: 14 residues. The CDR3 protein is CASNLANEGSVQYF. The CDR3 DNA reads TGTGCCAGCAACTTAGCGAACGAAGGGAGTGTGCAGTACTTC. Combining the CDR3 with reference TRBV11-2 and TRBJ2-5 gives the whole variable domain EAGVAQSPRYKIIEKRQSVAFWCNPISGHATLYWYQQILGQGPKLLIQFQNNGVVDDSQLPKDRFSAERLKGVDSTLKIQPAKLEDSAVYLCASNLANEGSVQYFGPGTRLLVL.

This chain connects TRBV5-8 to TRBJ2-5, with D possibly matching TRBD1 (5 bases). Germline lookup yields CDR1 SGHTS and CDR2 YDEGEE. CDR3 length equals 15 residues. The ends were cut back, 4 bases at V and 1 base at J, with 14 bases in the middle. The CDR3 protein is CASSLPSDTQETQYF. The CDR3 nucleotides are TGTGCCAGCAGCCTACCCTCGGACACCCAAGAGACCCAGTACTTC.

The chain links TRBV3-1 (or the pseudogene TRBV3-2) to TRBJ1-1; TRBD1 matches at 8 bases. V was pared by 5 bases and J by 4 bases, with 9 bases of the junction left unmatched. The CDR3 has 15 residues. Germline-derived CDR1 and CDR2 are LGHDT and YNNKEL (reference sequence). For the CDR3, the DNA is TGTGCCAGCAGCTACGGATCGGGACAGGCCACTGAAGCTTTCTTT. Translating gives CASSYGSGQATEAFF.

The chain recombines TRBV5-1 with TRBJ2-1; no clear D gene. Per the germline V gene, CDR1 is SGHRS and CDR2 is YFSETQ. This CDR3 is 13 amino acids long. The V gene lost 0 bases and the J gene lost 10 bases, with 11 bases spanning the gap. CDR3: CASSLDPSVEQFF. The CDR3 DNA is TGCGCCAGCAGCTTGGACCCATCAGTAGAGCAGTTCTTC.

V usage is TRBV23-1 and J usage is TRBJ1-2, with TRBD1 matching over 9 bases. TRBV23-1 falls under the ORF class, with uncertain function. This CDR3 spans 16 amino acids. Germline trimming cut 2 bases from V and 8 bases from J; bases unmatched to any gene: 12. CDR3 DNA sequence: TGCGCCAGCAGTCAACCTTCCGGGACAGGGACAGGGGGCTACACCTTC. Translated: CASSQPSGTGTGGYTF.

The chain couples TRBV30 to TRBJ2-7; perhaps TRBD1 as D (6 bases). Germline CDR1 reads GTSNPN; CDR2 reads SVGIG (reference sequence). The V end was cut by 7 bases, the J end by 5 bases, with 18 bases between. The CDR3 is 13 amino acids. As DNA, the CDR3 is TGTGCCTCCTCCGGGACACGAGCCGACGAGCAGTACTTC. Amino acids: CASSGTRADEQYF.

J is TRBJ1-2 and V is TRBV27, with TRBD1 matching 7 bases. In germline, CDR1 is MNHEY, CDR2 SMNVEV (reference sequence). V gave up 6 bases and J gave up 2 bases; unmatched junction bases: 12. The CDR3 extends over 16 amino acids. The CDR3 nucleotides read TGTGCCAGCAGCCGAGGGGGCAGGTCCTTGAACTATGGCTACACCTTC. Translation gives CASSRGGRSLNYGYTF.

The chain combines TRBV6-5 with TRBJ2-3; 11 nucleotides line up with TRBD1. The CDR3 totals 14 residues. Germline assignment: CDR1 MNHEY and CDR2 SVGAGI. With 5 bases clipped from V and 3 bases from J, the junction kept 1 base outside the gene matches. The CDR3 DNA reads TGTGCCAGCAGTAGGGACAGGGGGACAGATACGCAGTATTTT. Protein: CASSRDRGTDTQYF.

This clone showed up just once. The CDR3 DNA reads as TGTGCCAGCTCAACCAGGACTAGCGGGGGCTACAATGAGCAGTTCTTC. Translation: CASSTRTSGGYNEQFF. This chain joins TRBV18 and TRBJ2-1; TRBD2 aligns across 13 bases. CDR1 is KGHSH and CDR2 is LQKENI in the germline V gene. After removal of 5 bases from V and 3 bases from J, the junction contained 4 bases not matched to a gene. The CDR3 runs to 16 residues.

Comments on this clone: This same CDR3 is encoded by further DNA sequences in the sample. The chain employs TRBV7-9 and TRBJ1-1; a weak D match, TRBD1 (5 bases). The CDR3 runs to 13 residues. Germline lookup yields CDR1 SEHNR and CDR2 FQNEAQ (reference sequence). The V and J ends lost 5 bases and 1 base respectively, with 8 bases between them. The CDR3 here is CASSPQGNTEAFF. The CDR3 DNA follows: TGTGCCAGCAGCCCCCAGGGGAACACTGAAGCTTTCTTT.

The gene calls are TRBV24-1 and TRBJ2-7, with D perhaps TRBD2 (6 bases). The V end was cut by 9 bases, the J end by 0 bases, with 11 bases between. From germline, CDR1 is KGHDR and CDR2 SFDVKD. This CDR3 has 13 amino acids. The CDR3 loop reads CATGGIPSYEQYF. The DNA of the CDR3 is TGTGCCACCGGCGGGATCCCCTCCTACGAGCAGTACTTC.

V gene TRBV6-2 or TRBV6-3 combines with J gene TRBJ2-2; possibly TRBD1 for D (5 bases). In germline, CDR1 is MNHEY, CDR2 SVGEGT. This CDR3 has 15 amino acids. Deletions cut 6 bases from V and 0 bases from J, with 11 bases between. The CDR3 loop is CASSQDISNTGELFF. CDR3 coding DNA: TGTGCCAGCAGCCAGGACATATCGAACACCGGGGAGCTGTTTTTT.

V gene TRBV6-4 combines with J gene TRBJ1-1, with D unclear. The V end was cut by 3 bases, the J end by 5 bases, with 13 bases between. CDR1 and CDR2 from the germline V gene are MRHNA and SNTAGT. The CDR3 has 14 amino acids. CDR3 in amino acids: CASSESGSGTEAFF. CDR3 bases: TGTGCCAGCAGTGAATCGGGTAGTGGGACTGAAGCTTTCTTT.

The chain links TRBV2 to TRBJ1-1; maybe TRBD1 (5 bases). Germline V gene data show CDR1 as SNHLY and CDR2 as FYNNEI. Deletions cut 6 bases from V and 4 bases from J, with 15 bases between. The CDR3 is made up of 14 amino acids. The DNA for the CDR3 is TGTGCCAGCAGAGCCACAGGAACTCGCACTGAAGCTTTCTTT. Amino acid sequence: CASRATGTRTEAFF.

V gene TRBV5-8 combines with J gene TRBJ2-7; possible D gene TRBD2, 6 bases. The CDR3 extends over 15 amino acids. V was pared by 7 bases and J by 5 bases, with 22 bases between. Germline V gives CDR1 SGHTS, CDR2 YDEGEE. The CDR3 sequence: CASGPYGGRLDEQYF. DNA of the CDR3: TGTGCCAGCGGGCCCTACGGAGGGAGACTGGACGAGCAGTACTTC. Together with reference TRBV5-8 and TRBJ2-7, the CDR3 gives the full variable domain: EAGVTQSPTHLIKTRGQQATLRCSPISGHTSVYWYQQALGLGLQFLLWYDEGEERNRGNFPPRFSGRQFPNYSSELNVNALELEDSALYLCASGPYGGRLDEQYFGPGTRLTVT.

This sequence joins TRBV18 and TRBJ1-1; 9 nucleotides line up with TRBD1. V was pared by 3 bases and J by 5 bases, with 7 bases of the junction left unmatched. CDR3 length: 15 amino acids. Germline lookup yields CDR1 KGHSH and CDR2 LQKENI. The CDR3 coding sequence is TGTGCCAGCTCACCGTTTGGACAGGGGAGTACTGAAGCTTTCTTT. This gives the protein CASSPFGQGSTEAFF.